This TCR beta chain was retrieved from a study of beta chain features in type 1 diabetes. With 3 bases clipped from V and 2 bases from J, the junction kept 0 bases outside the gene matches. CDR1 MRHNA and CDR2 SNTAGT come from the germline V gene. The CDR3 sequence is 14 residues long. The isolated RNA, all of it, was reverse transcribed, so expressed TCRB transcripts were what got sequenced. Clones were sequenced by immunoSEQ multiplex PCR, and TCRdb holds only the in-frame ones, with some missing. The data contain 140,000 or so clones, roughly 10% of them singletons. This clone was picked up a small number of times.

Input material: naive CD4+ T cells from blood. The TCR originated in a man between 18 and 35 years old in good health. V and J are TRBV6-4 and TRBJ2-7; 11 nucleotides line up with TRBD1. The CDR3 DNA sequence: TGTGCCAGCAGTGAGGGACAGGGGGCCTACGAGCAGTACTTC. Translation gives CASSEGQGAYEQYF.